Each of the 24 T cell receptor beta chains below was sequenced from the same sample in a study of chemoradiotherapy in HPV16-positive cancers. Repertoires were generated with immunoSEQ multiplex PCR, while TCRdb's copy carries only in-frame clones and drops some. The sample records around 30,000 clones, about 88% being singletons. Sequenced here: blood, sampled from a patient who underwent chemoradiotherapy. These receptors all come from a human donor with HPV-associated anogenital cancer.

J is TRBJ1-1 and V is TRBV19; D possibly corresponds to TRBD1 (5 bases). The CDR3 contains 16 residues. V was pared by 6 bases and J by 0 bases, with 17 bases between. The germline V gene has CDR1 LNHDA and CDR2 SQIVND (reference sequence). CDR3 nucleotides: TGTGCCAGTAGCCCGCCGAGGGGAAAGATGAACACTGAAGCTTTCTTT. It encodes CASSPPRGKMNTEAFF.

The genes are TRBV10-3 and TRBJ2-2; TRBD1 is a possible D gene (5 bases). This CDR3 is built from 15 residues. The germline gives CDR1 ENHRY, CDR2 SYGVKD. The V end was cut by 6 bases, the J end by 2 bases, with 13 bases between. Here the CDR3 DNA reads TGTGCCATCAGCTCTAGGGGTCTCAACACCGGGGAGCTGTTTTTT. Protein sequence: CAISSRGLNTGELFF.

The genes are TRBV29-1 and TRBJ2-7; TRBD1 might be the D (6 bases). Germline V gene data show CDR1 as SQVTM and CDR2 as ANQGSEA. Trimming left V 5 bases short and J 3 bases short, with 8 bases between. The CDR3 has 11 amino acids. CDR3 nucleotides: TGCAGCGTTATACAGGGCTACGAGCAGTACTTC. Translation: CSVIQGYEQYF.

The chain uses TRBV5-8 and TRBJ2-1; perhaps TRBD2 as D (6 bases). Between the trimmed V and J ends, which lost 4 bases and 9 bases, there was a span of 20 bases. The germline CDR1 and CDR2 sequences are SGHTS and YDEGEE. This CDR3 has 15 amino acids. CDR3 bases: TGTGCCAGCAGCCGTCGGGTAGTGGGACTGGGTGAGCAGTTCTTC. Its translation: CASSRRVVGLGEQFF.

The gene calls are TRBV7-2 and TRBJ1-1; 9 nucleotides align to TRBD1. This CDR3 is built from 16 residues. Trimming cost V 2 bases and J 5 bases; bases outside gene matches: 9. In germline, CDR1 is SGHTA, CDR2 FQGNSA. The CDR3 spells CASSLSPGQGDTEAFF. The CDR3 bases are TGTGCCAGCAGCTTATCGCCGGGACAGGGTGATACTGAAGCTTTCTTT. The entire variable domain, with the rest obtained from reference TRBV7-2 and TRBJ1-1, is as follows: GAGVSQSPSNKVTEKGKDVELRCDPISGHTALYWYRQSLGQGLEFLIYFQGNSAPDKSGLPSDRFSAERTGGSVSTLTIQRTQQEDSAVYLCASSLSPGQGDTEAFFGQGTRLTVV.

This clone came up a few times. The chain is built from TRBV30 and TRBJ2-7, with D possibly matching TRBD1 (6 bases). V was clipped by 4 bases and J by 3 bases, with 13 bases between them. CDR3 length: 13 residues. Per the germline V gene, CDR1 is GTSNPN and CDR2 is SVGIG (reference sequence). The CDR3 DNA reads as TGTGCCTGGACTAGGGACACGAACTACGAGCAGTACTTC. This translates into CAWTRDTNYEQYF.

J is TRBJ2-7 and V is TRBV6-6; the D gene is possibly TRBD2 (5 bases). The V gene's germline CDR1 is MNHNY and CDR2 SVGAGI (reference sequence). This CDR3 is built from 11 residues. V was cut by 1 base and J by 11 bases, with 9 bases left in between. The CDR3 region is CASSYLGVEYF. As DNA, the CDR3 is TGTGCCAGCAGTTACTTGGGAGTGGAGTACTTC.

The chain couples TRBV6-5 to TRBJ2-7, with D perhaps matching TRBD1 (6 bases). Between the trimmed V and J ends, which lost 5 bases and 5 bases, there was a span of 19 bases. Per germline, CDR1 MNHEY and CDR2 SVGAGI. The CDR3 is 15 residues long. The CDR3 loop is CASSNTRGRLDEQYF. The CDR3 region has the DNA TGTGCCAGCAGTAATACCAGGGGACGGTTAGACGAGCAGTACTTC.

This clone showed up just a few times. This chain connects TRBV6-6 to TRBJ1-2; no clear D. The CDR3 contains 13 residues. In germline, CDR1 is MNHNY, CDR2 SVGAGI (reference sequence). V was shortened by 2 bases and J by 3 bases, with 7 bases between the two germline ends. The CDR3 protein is CASSYGKYYGYTF. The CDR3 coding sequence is TGTGCCAGCAGTTACGGGAAATACTATGGCTACACCTTC.

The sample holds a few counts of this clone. The CDR3 sequence is CASSLMASEAFF. The CDR3 DNA sequence: TGTGCCAGCAGCTTAATGGCGTCTGAAGCTTTCTTT. This sequence joins TRBV7-9 and TRBJ1-1; D unclear. This CDR3 contains 12 residues. Germline V gene data show CDR1 as SEHNR and CDR2 as FQNEAQ (reference sequence). The germline V and J ends were trimmed by 2 bases and 6 bases, with 7 bases remaining between them. Together with reference TRBV7-9 and TRBJ1-1, the CDR3 gives the full variable domain: DTGVSQNPRHKITKRGQNVTFRCDPISEHNRLYWYRQTLGQGPEFLTYFQNEAQLEKSRLLSDRFSAERPKGSFSTLEIQRTEQGDSAMYLCASSLMASEAFFGQGTRLTVV.

The CDR3 region is CASSYSKWAGGGGYTF. CDR3 in DNA: TGTGCCAGCAGTTACTCGAAATGGGCAGGGGGCGGTGGCTACACCTTC. V gene TRBV6-5 combines with J gene TRBJ1-2, with TRBD1 matching 8 bases. This CDR3 has 16 residues. The V and J ends lost 0 bases and 7 bases, in that order; junction bases with no gene match: 10. Looked up from germline, CDR1 is MNHEY and CDR2 is SVGAGI.

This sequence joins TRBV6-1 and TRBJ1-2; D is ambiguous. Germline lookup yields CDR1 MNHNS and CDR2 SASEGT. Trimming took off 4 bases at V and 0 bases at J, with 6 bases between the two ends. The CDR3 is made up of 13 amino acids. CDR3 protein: CASSVGTNYGYTF. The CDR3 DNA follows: TGTGCCAGCAGTGTTGGGACTAACTATGGCTACACCTTC.

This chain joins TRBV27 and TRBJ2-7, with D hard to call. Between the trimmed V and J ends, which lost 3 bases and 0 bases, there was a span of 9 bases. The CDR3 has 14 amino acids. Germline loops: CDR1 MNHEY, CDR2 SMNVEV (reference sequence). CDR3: CASSLALSSYEQYF. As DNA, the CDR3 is TGTGCCAGCAGTTTGGCCTTGAGCTCCTACGAGCAGTACTTC.

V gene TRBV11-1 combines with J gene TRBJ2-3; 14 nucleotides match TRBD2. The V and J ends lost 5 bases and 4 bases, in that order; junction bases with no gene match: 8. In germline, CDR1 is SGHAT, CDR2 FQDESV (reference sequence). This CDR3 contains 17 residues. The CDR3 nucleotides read TGTGCCAGCAGCGCGGGACTAGCGGGAGCGGGCGCAGATACGCAGTATTTT. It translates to CASSAGLAGAGADTQYF.

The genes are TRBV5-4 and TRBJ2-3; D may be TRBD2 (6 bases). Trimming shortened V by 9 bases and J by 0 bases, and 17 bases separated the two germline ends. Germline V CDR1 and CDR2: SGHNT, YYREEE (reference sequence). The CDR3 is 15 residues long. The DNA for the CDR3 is TGTGCCATCCCACTCGGCGGGGCTAGCACAGATACGCAGTATTTT. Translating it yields CAIPLGGASTDTQYF.

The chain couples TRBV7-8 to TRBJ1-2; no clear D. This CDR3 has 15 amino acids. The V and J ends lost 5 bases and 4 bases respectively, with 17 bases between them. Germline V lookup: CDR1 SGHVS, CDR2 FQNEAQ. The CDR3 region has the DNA TGTGCCAGCAGCCAAGAGGAGGGTTGGGCCTATGGCTACACCTTC. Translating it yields CASSQEEGWAYGYTF.

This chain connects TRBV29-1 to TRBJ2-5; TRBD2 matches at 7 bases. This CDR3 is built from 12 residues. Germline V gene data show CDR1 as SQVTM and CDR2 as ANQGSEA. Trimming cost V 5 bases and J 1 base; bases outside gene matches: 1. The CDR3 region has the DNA TGCAGCGTTCGCGGGGGCCAAGAGACCCAGTACTTC. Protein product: CSVRGGQETQYF.

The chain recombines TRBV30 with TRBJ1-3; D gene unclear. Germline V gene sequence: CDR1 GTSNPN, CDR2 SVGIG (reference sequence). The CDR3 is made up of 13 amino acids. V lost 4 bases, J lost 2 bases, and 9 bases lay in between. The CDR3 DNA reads TGTGCCTGGATCCCGGGCCCTGGAAACACCATATATTTT. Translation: CAWIPGPGNTIYF.

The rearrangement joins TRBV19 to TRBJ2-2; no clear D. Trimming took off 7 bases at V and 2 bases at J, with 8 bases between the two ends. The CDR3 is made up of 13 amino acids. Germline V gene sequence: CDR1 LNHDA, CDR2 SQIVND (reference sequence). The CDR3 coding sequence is TGTGCCAGTACCACCGGAAACACCGGGGAGCTGTTTTTT. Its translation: CASTTGNTGELFF.

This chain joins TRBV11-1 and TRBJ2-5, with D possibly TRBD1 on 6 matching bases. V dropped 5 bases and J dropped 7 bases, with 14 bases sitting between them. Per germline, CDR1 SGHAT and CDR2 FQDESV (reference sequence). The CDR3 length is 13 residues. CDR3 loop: CASSKDRFGTQYF. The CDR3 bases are TGTGCCAGCAGCAAAGACAGGTTTGGGACCCAGTACTTC.

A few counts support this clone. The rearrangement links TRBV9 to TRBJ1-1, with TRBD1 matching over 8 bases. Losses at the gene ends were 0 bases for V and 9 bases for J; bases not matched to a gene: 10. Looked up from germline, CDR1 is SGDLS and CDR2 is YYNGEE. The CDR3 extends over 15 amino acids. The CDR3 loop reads CASSVGVGRGQKAFF. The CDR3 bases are TGTGCCAGCAGCGTAGGGGTTGGCAGGGGGCAGAAAGCTTTCTTT.

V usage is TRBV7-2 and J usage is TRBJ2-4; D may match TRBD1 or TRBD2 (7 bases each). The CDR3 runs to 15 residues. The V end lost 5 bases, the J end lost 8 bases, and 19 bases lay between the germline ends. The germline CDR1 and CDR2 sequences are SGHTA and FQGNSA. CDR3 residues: CASSARPGGGDIQYF. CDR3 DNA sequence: TGTGCCAGCAGCGCCCGACCAGGGGGAGGGGACATTCAGTACTTC.

The chain's CDR3 is CATAAGANVLTF. The DNA of the CDR3 is TGTGCCACCGCCGCGGGGGCCAACGTCCTGACTTTC. This chain connects TRBV15 to TRBJ2-6; no firm D call. This CDR3 is built from 12 residues. CDR1 is LNHNV and CDR2 is YYDKDF in the germline V gene (reference sequence). With 8 bases removed from V and 4 bases from J, the gap between germline ends came to 6 bases. Complete variable domain (other parts from reference TRBV15 and TRBJ2-6): DAMVIQNPRYQVTQFGKPVTLSCSQTLNHNVMYWYQQKSSQAPKLLFHYYDKDFNNEADTPDNFQSRRPNTSFCFLDIRSPGLGDTAMYLCATAAGANVLTFGAGSRLTVL.

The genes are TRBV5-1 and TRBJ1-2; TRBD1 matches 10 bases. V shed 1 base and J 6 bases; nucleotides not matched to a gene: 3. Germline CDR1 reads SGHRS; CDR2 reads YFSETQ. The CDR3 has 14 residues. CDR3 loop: CASSLLGTGDGYTF. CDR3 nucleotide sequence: TGCGCCAGCAGCTTGCTAGGGACAGGGGATGGCTACACCTTC.